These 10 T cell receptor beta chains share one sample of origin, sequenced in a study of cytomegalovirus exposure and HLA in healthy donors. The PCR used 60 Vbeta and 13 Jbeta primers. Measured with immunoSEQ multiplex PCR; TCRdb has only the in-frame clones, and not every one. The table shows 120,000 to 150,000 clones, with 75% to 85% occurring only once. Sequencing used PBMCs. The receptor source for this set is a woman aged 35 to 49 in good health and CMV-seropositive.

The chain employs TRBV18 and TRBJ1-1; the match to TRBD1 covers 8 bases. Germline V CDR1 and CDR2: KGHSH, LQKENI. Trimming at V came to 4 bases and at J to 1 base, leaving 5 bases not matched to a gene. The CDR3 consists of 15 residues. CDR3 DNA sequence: TGTGCCAGCTCACGAGGACAGGGTGGGAACACTGAAGCTTTCTTT. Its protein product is CASSRGQGGNTEAFF.

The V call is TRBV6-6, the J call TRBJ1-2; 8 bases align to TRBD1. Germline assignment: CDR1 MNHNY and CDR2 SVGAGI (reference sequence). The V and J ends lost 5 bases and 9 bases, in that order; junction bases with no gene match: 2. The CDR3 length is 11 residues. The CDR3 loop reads CASSDRGSYTF. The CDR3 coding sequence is TGTGCCAGCAGTGACAGGGGCAGCTACACCTTC.

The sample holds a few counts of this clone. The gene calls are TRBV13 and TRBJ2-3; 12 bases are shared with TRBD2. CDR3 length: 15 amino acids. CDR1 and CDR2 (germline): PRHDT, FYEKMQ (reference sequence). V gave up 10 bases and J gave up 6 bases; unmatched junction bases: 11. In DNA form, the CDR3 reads TGTGCCACCACATTTAGGACTAGCGGGGTGGATACGCAGTATTTT. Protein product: CATTFRTSGVDTQYF.

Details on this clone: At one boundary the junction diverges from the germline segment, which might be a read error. CDR3 region: CSSSLSGTYGYTF. The CDR3 DNA sequence: TGTTCCAGCAGCTTAAGCGGGACCTATGGCTACACCTTC. The chain combines TRBV7-9 with TRBJ1-2; D might be TRBD1 (5 bases). Germline loops: CDR1 SEHNR, CDR2 FQNEAQ (reference sequence). The CDR3 consists of 13 residues.

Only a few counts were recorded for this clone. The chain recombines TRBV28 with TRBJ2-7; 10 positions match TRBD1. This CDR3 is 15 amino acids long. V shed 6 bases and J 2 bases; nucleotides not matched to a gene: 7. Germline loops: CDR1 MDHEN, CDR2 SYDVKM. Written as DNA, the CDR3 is TGTGCCAGCAGAATCGGGACAGGGGCAGCCTACGAGCAGTACTTC. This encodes CASRIGTGAAYEQYF. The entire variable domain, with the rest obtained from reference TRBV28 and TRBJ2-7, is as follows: DVKVTQSSRYLVKRTGEKVFLECVQDMDHENMFWYRQDPGLGLRLIYFSYDVKMKEKGDIPEGYSVSREKKERFSLILESASTNQTSMYLCASRIGTGAAYEQYFGPGTRLTVT.

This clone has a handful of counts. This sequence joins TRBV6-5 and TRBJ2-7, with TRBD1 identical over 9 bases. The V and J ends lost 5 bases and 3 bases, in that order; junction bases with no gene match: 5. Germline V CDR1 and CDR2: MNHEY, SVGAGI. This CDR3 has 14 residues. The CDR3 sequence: CASSPGTGLYEQYF. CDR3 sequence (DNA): TGTGCCAGCAGTCCCGGGACAGGGCTCTACGAGCAGTACTTC.

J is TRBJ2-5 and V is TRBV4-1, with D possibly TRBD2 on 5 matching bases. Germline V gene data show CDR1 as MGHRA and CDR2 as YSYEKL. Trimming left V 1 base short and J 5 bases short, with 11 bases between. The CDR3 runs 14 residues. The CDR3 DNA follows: TGCGCCAGCAGCCAAGGGAGCGGTCCGGAGACCCAGTACTTC. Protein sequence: CASSQGSGPETQYF.

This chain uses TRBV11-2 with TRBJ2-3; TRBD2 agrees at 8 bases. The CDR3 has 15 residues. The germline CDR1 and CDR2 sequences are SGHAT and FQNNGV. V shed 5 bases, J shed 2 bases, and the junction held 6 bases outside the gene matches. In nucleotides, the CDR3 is TGTGCCAGCAGCCCTCCAGCGGGAGCCACAGATACGCAGTATTTT. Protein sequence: CASSPPAGATDTQYF.

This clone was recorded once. For the CDR3, the DNA is TGTGCCAGCAGTTTACACGGGATTAACTATGGCTACACCTTC. Its translation: CASSLHGINYGYTF. The J gene is TRBJ1-2, the V gene TRBV28; D unresolved. Looked up from germline, CDR1 is MDHEN and CDR2 is SYDVKM. The CDR3 is 14 residues long. V was shortened by 2 bases and J by 1 base, with 8 bases between the two germline ends.

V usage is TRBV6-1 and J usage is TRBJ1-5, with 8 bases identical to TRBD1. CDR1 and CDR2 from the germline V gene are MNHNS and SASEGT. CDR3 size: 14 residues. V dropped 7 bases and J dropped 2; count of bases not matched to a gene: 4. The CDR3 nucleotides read TGTGCCAGCAACCAGGGGGCAGGCAATCAGCCCCAGCATTTT. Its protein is CASNQGAGNQPQHF.